This T cell receptor beta chain was sequenced for a study of OX40 agonist ivuxolimab in advanced cancers. Study in general: The study gave patients intravenous ivuxolimab at 0.01 to 10 mg/kg every 2 weeks. Dose-escalation patients' cancers were hepatocellular carcinoma, melanoma, renal cell or head and neck cancer. Study-wide results and limits: The average count of expanded clones was higher among CD8+ T cells than among CD4+. Patients with a partial response at 0.1-3.0 mg/kg had among the lowest clonal expansion.

J was trimmed by 1 base and V by 2 bases; bases with no gene match: 7. In germline, CDR1 is SGHTA, CDR2 FQGTGA. The CDR3 length is 17 residues. Concerning this clone itself: Its matching antigen is unknown.

TCRdb keeps only in-frame clones here, not all; method: immunoSEQ multiplex PCR. The sample consists of approximately 32,000 clones, roughly nine tenths of them appearing once. This specimen was CD4+ or CD8+ T cells sorted from blood, taken in a trial of the OX40 agonist ivuxolimab. This TCR came from an adult with an advanced solid tumor such as melanoma, head and neck, liver or kidney cancer. The chain employs TRBV7-3 and TRBJ2-1; 8 bases match TRBD2. In DNA form, the CDR3 reads TGTGCCAGCAGCTTACTGAGCGGGAGTGGGTCCTACAATGAGCAGTTCTTC. Amino acids: CASSLLSGSGSYNEQFF.